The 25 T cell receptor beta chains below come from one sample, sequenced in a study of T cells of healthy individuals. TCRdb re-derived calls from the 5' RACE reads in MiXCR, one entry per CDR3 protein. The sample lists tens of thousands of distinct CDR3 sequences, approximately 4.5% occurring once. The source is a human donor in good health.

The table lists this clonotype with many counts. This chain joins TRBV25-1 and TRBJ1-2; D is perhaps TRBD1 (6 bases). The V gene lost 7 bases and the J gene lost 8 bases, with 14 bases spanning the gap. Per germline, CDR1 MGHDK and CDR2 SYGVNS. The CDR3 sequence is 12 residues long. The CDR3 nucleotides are TGTGCCAGCAAAGGGACATCAGGGGGCTACACCTTC. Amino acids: CASKGTSGGYTF.

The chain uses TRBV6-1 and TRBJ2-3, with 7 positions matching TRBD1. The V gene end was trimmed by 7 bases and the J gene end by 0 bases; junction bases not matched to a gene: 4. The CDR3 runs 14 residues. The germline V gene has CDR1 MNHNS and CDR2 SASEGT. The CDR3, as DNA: TGTGCCAGCATGGAACAGGGGAGCACAGATACGCAGTATTTT. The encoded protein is CASMEQGSTDTQYF.

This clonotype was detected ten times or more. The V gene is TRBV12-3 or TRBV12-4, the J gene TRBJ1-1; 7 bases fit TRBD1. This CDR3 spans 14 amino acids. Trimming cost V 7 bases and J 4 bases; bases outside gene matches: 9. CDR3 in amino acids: CASTSDRAFTEAFF. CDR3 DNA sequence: TGTGCCAGCACGAGTGACAGGGCGTTCACTGAAGCTTTCTTT.

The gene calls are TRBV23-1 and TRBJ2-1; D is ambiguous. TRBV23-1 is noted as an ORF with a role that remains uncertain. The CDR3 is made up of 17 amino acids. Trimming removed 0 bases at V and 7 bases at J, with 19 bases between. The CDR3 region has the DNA TGCGCCAGCAGTCAATCAGTGGACCCAAACGCGAGGAATGAGCAGTTCTTC. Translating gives CASSQSVDPNARNEQFF.

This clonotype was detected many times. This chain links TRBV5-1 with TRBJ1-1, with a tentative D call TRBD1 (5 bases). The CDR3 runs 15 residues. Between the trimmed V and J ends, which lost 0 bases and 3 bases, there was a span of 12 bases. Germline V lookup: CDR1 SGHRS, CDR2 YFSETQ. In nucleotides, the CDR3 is TGCGCCAGCAGCTTGGTCCACCGGGGGGACACTGAAGCTTTCTTT. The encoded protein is CASSLVHRGDTEAFF.

CDR3 DNA: TGTGCCAGCAGTGAGAACAGGGAAGAGACCCAGTACTTC. It is translated as CASSENREETQYF. This rearrangement joins TRBV6-6 to TRBJ2-5, with a weak D call TRBD1 (6 bases). V gave up 5 bases and J gave up 3 bases, with 10 bases separating them. The CDR3 sequence is 13 residues long. Per germline, CDR1 MNHNY and CDR2 SVGAGI (reference sequence).

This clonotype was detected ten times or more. The CDR3 protein is CASSYREGQPQHF. In nucleotides, the CDR3 is TGTGCCAGCAGTTACAGGGAGGGTCAGCCCCAGCATTTT. The rearrangement links TRBV6-5 to TRBJ1-5; D is uncertain. The V end was cut by 2 bases, the J end by 6 bases, with 8 bases between. The CDR3 spans 13 residues. CDR1 and CDR2 (germline): MNHEY, SVGAGI.

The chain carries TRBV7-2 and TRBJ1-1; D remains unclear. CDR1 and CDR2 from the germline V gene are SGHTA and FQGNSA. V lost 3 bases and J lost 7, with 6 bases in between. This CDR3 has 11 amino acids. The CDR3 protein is CASSFGDEAFF. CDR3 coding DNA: TGTGCCAGCAGCTTCGGCGATGAAGCTTTCTTT.

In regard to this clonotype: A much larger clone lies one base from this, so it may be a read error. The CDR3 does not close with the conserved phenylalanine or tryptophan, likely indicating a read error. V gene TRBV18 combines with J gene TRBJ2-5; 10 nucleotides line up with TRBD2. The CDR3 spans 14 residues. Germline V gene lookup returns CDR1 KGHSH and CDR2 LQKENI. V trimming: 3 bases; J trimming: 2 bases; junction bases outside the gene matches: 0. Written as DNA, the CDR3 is TGTGCCAGCTCACCTAGCGGGAGGCAAGAGACCCAGTACCTC. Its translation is CASSPSGRQETQYL.

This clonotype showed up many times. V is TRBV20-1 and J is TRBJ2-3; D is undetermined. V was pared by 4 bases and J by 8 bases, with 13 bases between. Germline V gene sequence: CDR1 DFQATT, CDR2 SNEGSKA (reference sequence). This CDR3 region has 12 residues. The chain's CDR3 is CSAKSDVFTQYF. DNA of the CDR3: TGCAGTGCTAAAAGCGACGTTTTTACGCAGTATTTT.

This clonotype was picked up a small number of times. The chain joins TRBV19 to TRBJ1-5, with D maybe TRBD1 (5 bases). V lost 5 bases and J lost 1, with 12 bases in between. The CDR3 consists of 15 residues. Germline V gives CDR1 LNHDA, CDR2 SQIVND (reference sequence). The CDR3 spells CASSPGWGSNQPQHF. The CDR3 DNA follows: TGTGCCAGTAGTCCGGGATGGGGGAGCAATCAGCCCCAGCATTTT.

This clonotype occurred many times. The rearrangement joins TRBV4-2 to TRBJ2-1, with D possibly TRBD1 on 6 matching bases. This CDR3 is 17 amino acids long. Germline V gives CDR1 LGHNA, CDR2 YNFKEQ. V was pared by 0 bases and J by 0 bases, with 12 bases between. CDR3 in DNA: TGTGCCAGCAGCCAAGATCAAAACAGGGCCTCCTACAATGAGCAGTTCTTC. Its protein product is CASSQDQNRASYNEQFF.

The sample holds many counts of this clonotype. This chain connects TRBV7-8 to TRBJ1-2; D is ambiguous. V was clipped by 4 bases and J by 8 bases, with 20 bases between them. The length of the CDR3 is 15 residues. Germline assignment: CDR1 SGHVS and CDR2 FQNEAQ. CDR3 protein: CASSSKDGGMGGYTF. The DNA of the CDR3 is TGTGCCAGCAGCTCCAAAGACGGAGGCATGGGGGGCTACACCTTC.

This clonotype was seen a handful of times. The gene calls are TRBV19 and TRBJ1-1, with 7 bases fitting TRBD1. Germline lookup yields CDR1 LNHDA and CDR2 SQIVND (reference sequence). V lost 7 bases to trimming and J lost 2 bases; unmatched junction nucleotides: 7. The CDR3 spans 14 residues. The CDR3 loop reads CASTRGLRNTEAFF. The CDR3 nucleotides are TGTGCCAGTACAAGGGGGCTTCGTAACACTGAAGCTTTCTTT.

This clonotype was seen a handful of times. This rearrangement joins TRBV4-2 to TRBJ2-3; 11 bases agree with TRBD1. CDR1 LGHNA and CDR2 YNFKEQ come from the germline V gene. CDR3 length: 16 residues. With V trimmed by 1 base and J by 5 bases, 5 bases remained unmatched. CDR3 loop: CASSQAGTGGGDTQYF. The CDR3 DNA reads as TGTGCCAGCAGCCAAGCGGGGACAGGGGGTGGAGATACGCAGTATTTT.

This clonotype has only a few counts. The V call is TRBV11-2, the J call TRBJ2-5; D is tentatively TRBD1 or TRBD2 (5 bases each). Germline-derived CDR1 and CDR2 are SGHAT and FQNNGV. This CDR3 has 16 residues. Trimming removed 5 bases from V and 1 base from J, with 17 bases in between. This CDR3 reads CASSPTRDRSQETQYF. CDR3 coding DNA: TGTGCCAGCAGCCCGACTCGGGACCGGTCCCAAGAGACCCAGTACTTC.

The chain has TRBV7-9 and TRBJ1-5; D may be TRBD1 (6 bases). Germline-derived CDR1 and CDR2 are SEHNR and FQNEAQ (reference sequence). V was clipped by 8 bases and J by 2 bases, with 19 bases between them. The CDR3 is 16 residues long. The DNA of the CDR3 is TGTGCCAGCGATTCGACAGGCGAGGCGGGCAATCAGCCCCAGCATTTT. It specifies CASDSTGEAGNQPQHF.

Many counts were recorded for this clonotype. The CDR3 spells CASSSAGGVYGYTF. The CDR3 region has the DNA TGTGCCAGCAGCTCCGCAGGGGGTGTCTATGGCTACACCTTC. The rearrangement links TRBV9 to TRBJ1-2; 7 nucleotides agree with TRBD1. The CDR3 totals 14 residues. V shed 4 bases and J 4 bases; nucleotides not matched to a gene: 7. Germline assignment: CDR1 SGDLS and CDR2 YYNGEE.

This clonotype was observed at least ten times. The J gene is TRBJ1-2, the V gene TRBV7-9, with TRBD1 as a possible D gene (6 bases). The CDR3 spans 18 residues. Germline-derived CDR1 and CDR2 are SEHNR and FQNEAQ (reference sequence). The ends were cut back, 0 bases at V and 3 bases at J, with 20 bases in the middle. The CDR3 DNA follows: TGTGCCAGCAGCTTAGCATGGGGGGCTAGGACTGACGACTATGGCTACACCTTC. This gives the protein CASSLAWGARTDDYGYTF.

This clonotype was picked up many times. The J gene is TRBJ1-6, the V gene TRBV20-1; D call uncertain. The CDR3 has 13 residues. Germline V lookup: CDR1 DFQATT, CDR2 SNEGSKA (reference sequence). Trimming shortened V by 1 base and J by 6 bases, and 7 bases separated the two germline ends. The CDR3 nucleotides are TGCAGTGCTAGAGGACGCCCTAATTCACCCCTCCACTTT. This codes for CSARGRPNSPLHF.

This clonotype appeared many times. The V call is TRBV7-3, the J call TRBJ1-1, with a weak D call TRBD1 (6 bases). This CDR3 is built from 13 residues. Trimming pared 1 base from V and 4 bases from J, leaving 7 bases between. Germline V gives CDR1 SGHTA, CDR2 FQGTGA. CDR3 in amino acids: CASSLIGGTEAFF. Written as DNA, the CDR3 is TGTGCCAGCAGCTTAATAGGGGGCACTGAAGCTTTCTTT.

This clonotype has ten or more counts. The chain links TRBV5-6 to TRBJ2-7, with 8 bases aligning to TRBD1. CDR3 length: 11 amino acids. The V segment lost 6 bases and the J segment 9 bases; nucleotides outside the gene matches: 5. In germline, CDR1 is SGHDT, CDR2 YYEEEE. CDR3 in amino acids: CASISTGVQYF. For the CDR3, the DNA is TGTGCCAGCATTTCGACAGGGGTGCAGTACTTC. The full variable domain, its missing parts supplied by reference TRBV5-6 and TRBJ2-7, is DAGVTQSPTHLIKTRGQQVTLRCSPKSGHDTVSWYQQALGQGPQFIFQYYEEEERQRGNFPDRFSGHQFPNYSSELNVNALLLGDSALYLCASISTGVQYFGPGTRLTVT.

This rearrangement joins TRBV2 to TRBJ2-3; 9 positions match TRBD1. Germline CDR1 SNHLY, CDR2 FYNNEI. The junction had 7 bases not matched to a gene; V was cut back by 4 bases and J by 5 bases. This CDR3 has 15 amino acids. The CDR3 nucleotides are TGTGCCAGCAGTGCAATTAACAGGGGGCAAGATACGCAGTATTTT. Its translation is CASSAINRGQDTQYF.

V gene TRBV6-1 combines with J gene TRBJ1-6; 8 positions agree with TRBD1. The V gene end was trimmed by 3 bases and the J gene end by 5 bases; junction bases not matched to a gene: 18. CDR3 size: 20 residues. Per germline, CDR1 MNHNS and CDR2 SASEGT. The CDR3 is CASSDPGGFYEDHHNSPLHF. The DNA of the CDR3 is TGTGCCAGCAGTGACCCAGGGGGCTTCTATGAAGATCACCATAATTCACCCCTCCACTTT.

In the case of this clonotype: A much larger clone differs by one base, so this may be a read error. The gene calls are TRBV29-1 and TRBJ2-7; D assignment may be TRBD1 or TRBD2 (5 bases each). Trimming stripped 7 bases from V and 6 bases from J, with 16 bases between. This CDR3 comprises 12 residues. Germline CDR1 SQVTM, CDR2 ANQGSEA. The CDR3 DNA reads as TGCAGCGCACGGGACGGAAACTGCGAGCAGTACTTC. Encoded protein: CSARDGNCEQYF.